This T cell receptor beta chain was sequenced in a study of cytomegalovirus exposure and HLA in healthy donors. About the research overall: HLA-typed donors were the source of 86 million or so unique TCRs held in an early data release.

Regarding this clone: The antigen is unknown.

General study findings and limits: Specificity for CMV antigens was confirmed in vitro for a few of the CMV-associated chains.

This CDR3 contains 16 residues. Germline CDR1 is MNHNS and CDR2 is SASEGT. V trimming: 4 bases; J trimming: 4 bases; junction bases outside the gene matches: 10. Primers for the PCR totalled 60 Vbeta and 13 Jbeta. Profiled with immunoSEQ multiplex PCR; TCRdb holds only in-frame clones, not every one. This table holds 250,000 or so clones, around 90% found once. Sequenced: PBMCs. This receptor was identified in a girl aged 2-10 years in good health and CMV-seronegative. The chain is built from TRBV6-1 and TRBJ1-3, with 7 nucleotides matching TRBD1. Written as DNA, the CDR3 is TGTGCCAGCAGTGCGACAGGGAAGGGGTCGGGAAACACCATATATTTT. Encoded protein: CASSATGKGSGNTIYF.